The present TCR beta chain was sequenced within a study of cytomegalovirus exposure and HLA in healthy donors. The study, taken as a whole, reports: Clonal expansion, a later analysis showed, was greater in HLA-associated TCR beta chains than in equally common others. It was taken for granted in presence/absence analyses that sequencing depth across donors was roughly uniform. Accurate prediction of most subjects' HLA-A and HLA-B alleles from TCR beta sequences was reported.

The PCR ran on 60 Vbeta and 13 Jbeta primers. The assay was immunoSEQ multiplex PCR, and TCRdb's table has in-frame clones only and misses some. This sample has over 120,000 clones; 70% occur once, and the top ten carry roughly 2%. Remarks on this clone: Its antigen remains unidentified.

The CDR3 is 15 residues long. Germline-derived CDR1 and CDR2 are MDHEN and SYDVKM. Trimming stripped 7 bases from V and 2 bases from J, with 12 bases between. The chain recombines TRBV28 with TRBJ2-6; the D gene is possibly TRBD2 (7 bases). The TCR originated in a woman in her fifties or sixties in good health and CMV-seropositive. Sequenced input: PBMCs. The CDR3 DNA reads as TGTGCCAGCACCCTAGGGGGGGCTGGGGCCAACGTCCTGACTTTC. It specifies CASTLGGAGANVLTF.